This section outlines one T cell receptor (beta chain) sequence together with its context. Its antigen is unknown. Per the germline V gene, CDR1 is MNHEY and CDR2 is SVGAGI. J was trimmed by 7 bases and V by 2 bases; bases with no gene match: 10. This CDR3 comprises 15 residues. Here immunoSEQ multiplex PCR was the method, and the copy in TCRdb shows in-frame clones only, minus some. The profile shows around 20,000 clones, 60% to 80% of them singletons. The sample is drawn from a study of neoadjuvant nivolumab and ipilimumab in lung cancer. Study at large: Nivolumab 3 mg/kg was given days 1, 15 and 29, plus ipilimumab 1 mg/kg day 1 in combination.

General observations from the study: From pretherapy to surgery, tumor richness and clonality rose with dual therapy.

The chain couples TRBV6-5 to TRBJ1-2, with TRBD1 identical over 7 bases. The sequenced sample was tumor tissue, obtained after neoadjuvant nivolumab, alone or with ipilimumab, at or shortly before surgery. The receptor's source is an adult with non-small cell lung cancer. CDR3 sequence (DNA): TGTGCCAGCAGTTACGGCGCAGGGGGATTCCTTGGCTACACCTTC. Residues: CASSYGAGGFLGYTF.